The present entry profiles one T cell receptor (beta chain) with its context. This entry is derived from a study of molecular identifiers for immune sequencing clone quantification. TCRdb called the PCR reads again in MiXCR, with one record for every CDR3 protein. The data contain 460,000 or so distinct CDR3 sequences, about a fifth of them seen just once; the ten biggest clones take up 0.7% to 0.95%. This TCR derives from a human donor in good health. Some libraries in this study had Jurkat cell RNA spiked in. Sequenced: naive CD8+ T cells from blood, with Jurkat cell RNA spiked in. Subset denoted: FACS-sorted CD8+CD4-CCR7+CD45RA+ naive T cells.

The CDR3 coding sequence is TGCAGTGCGCCGATCTACAATGAGCAGTTCTTC. Residues: CSAPIYNEQFF. J is TRBJ2-1 and V is TRBV20-1, with D hard to call. Trimming cost V 6 bases and J 3 bases, with 6 bases left between them. CDR1 and CDR2 (germline): DFQATT, SNEGSKA (reference sequence). This CDR3 region has 11 residues.